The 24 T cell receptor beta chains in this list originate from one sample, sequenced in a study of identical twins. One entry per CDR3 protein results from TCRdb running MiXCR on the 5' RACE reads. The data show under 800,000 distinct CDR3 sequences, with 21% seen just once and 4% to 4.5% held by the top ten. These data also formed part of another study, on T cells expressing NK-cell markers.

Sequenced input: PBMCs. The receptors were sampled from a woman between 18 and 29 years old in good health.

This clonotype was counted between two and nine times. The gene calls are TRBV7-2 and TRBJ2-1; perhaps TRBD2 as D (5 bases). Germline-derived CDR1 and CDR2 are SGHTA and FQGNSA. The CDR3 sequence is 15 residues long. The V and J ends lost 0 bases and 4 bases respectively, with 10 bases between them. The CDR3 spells CASSLAASLYNEQFF. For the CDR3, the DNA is TGTGCCAGCAGCTTAGCCGCTAGCTTGTACAATGAGCAGTTCTTC.

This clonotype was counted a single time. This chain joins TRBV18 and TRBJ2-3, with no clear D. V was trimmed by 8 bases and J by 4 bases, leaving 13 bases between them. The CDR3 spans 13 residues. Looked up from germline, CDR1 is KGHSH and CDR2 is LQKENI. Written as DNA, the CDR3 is TGTGCCAGCGGCCCGGTTGAGGCAGATACGCAGTATTTT. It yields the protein CASGPVEADTQYF. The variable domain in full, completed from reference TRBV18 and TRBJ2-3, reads NAGVMQNPRHLVRRRGQEARLRCSPMKGHSHVYWYRQLPEEGLKFMVYLQKENIIDESGMPKERFSAEFPKEGPSILRIQQVVRGDSAAYFCASGPVEADTQYFGPGTRLTVL.

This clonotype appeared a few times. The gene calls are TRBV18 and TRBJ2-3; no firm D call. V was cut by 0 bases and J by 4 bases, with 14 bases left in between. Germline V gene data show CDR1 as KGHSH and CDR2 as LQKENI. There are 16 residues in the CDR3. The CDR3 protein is CASSPPSPHQPDTQYF. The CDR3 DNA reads TGTGCCAGCTCACCACCTTCCCCACACCAGCCAGATACGCAGTATTTT.

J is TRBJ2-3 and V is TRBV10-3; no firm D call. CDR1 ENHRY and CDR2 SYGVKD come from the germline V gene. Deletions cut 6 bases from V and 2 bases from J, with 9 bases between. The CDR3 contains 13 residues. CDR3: CAISPGPTDTQYF. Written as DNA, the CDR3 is TGTGCCATCAGCCCCGGGCCCACAGATACGCAGTATTTT.

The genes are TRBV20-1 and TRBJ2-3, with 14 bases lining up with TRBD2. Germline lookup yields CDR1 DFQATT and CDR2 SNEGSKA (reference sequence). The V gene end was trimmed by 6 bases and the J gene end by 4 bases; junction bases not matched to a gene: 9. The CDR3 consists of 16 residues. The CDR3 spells CSAPGLAGGGPDTQYF. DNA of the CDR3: TGCAGTGCCCCCGGACTAGCGGGGGGTGGGCCAGATACGCAGTATTTT.

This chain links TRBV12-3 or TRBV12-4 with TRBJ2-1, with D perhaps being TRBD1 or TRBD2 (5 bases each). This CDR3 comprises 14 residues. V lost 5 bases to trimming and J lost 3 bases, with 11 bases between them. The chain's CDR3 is CASSRRDVYNEQFF. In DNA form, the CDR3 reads TGTGCCAGCAGTCGACGGGACGTCTACAATGAGCAGTTCTTC.

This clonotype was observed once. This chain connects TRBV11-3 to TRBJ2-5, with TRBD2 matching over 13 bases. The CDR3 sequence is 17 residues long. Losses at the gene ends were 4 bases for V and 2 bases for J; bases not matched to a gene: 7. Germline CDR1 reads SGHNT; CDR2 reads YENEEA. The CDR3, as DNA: TGTGCCAGCAGCTCTCGGAGGACTAGCGGGGGTCAAGAGACCCAGTACTTC. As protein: CASSSRRTSGGQETQYF.

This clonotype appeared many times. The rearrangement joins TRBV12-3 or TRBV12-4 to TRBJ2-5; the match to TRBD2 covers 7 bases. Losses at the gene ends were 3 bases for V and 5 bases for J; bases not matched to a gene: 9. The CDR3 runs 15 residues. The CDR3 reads CASSFGGRPRETQYF. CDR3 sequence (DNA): TGTGCCAGCAGTTTCGGCGGGAGACCCCGGGAGACCCAGTACTTC.

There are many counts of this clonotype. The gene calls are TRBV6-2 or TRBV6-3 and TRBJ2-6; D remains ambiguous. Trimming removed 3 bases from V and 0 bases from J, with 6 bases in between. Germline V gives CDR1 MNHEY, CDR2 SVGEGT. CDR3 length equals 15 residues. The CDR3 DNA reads TGTGCCAGCAGTTATCGCAGCTCTGGGGCCAACGTCCTGACTTTC. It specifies CASSYRSSGANVLTF.

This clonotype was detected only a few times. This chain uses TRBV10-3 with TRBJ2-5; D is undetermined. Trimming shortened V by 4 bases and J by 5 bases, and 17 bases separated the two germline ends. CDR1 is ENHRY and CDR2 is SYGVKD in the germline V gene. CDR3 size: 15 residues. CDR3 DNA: TGTGCCATCAGTGCGGCCCAAACTACGATGGAGACCCAGTACTTC. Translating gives CAISAAQTTMETQYF.

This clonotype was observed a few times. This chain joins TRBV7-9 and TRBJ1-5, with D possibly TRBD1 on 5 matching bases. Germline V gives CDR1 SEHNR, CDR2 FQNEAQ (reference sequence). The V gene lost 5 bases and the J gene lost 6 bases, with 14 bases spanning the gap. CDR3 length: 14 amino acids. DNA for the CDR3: TGTGCCAGCAGCCCCCTGGGGGGTGGTCAGCCCCAGCATTTT. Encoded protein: CASSPLGGGQPQHF.

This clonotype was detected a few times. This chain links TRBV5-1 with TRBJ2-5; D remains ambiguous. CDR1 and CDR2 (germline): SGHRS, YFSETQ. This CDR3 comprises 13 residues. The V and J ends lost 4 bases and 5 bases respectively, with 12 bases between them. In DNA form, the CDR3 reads TGCGCCAGCAGCCTAAGGATGCGGGAGACCCAGTACTTC. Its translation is CASSLRMRETQYF.

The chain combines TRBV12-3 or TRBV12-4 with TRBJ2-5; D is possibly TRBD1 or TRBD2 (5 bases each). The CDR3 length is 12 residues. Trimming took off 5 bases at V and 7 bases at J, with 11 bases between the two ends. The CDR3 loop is CASSRDGGTQYF. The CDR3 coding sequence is TGTGCCAGCAGTCGGGACGGCGGGACCCAGTACTTC.

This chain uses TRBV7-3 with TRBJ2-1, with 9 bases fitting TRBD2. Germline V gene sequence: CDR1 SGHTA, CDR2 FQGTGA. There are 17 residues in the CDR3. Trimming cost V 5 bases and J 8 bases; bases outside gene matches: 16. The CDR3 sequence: CASSLIPSGGPLDEQFF. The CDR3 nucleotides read TGTGCCAGCAGCCTAATTCCCAGCGGGGGGCCCCTCGATGAGCAGTTCTTC.

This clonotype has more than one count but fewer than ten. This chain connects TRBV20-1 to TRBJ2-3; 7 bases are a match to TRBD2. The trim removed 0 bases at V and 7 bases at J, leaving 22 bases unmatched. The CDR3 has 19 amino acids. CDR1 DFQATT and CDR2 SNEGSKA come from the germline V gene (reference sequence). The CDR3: CSARDPSGAPFQNVYTQYF. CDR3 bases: TGCAGTGCTAGAGATCCCAGCGGGGCACCTTTCCAGAACGTATATACGCAGTATTTT.

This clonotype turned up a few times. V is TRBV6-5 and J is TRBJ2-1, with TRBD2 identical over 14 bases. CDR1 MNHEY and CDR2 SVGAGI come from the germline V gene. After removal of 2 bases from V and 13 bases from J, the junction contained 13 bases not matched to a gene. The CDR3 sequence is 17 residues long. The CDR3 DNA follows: TGTGCCAGCAGTTACCTCAGACTAGCGGGAGGGATTGGGGTCCAGTTCTTC. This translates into CASSYLRLAGGIGVQFF.

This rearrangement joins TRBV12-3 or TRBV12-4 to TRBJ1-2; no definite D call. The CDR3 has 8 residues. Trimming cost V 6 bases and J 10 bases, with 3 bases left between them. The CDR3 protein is CASSPYTF. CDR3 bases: TGTGCCAGCAGCCCCTACACCTTC.

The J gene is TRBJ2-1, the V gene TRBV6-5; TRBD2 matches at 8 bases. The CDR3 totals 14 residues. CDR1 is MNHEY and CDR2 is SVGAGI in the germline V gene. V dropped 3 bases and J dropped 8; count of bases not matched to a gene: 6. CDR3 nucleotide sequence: TGTGCCAGCAGTTATTCGGGGGGGCCCCATGAGCAGTTCTTC. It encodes CASSYSGGPHEQFF.

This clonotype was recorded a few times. The DNA of the CDR3 is TGCAGCGCATCCGGGACGGGGAACACCGGGGAGCTGTTTTTT. Amino acid sequence: CSASGTGNTGELFF. The chain recombines TRBV29-1 with TRBJ2-2; D assignment may be TRBD1 or TRBD2 (5 bases each). The V gene's germline CDR1 is SQVTM and CDR2 ANQGSEA. Trimming removed 7 bases from V and 1 base from J, with 13 bases in between. The CDR3 spans 14 residues.

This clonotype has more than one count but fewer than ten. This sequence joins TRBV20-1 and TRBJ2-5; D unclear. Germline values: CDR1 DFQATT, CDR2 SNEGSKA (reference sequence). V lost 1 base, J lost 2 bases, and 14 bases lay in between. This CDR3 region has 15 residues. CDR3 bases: TGCAGTGCTAGAGGGGTTAAGTGGCGGCAAGAGACCCAGTACTTC. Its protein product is CSARGVKWRQETQYF.

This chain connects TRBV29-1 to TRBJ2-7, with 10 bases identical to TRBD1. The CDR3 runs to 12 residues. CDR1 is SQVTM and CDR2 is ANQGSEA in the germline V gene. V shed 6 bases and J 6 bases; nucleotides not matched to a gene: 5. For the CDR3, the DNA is TGCAGCGTCTGGACAGGGGGGACCGAGCAGTACTTC. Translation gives CSVWTGGTEQYF.

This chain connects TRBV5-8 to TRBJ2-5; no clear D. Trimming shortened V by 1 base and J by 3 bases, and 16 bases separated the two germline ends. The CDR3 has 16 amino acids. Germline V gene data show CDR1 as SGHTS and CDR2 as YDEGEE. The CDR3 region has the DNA TGTGCCAGCAGCTTGTGGTGGAGCACCTCAAAAGAGACCCAGTACTTC. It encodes CASSLWWSTSKETQYF.

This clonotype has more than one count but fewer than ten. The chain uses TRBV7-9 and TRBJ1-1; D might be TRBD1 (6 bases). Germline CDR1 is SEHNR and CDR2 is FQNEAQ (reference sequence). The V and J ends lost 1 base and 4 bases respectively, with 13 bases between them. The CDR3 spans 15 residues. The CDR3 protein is CASSLGGPGATEAFF. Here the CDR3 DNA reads TGTGCCAGCAGCTTAGGAGGACCAGGGGCCACTGAAGCTTTCTTT.

The CDR3 here is CSAVGGAYGYTF. CDR3 in DNA: TGCAGCGCTGTGGGGGGCGCCTATGGCTACACCTTC. This rearrangement joins TRBV29-1 to TRBJ1-2; tentative D call: TRBD1 (6 bases). Germline loops: CDR1 SQVTM, CDR2 ANQGSEA. The CDR3 loop spans 12 amino acids. V dropped 7 bases and J dropped 4 bases, with 13 bases sitting between them. The variable domain in full, completed from reference TRBV29-1 and TRBJ1-2, reads SAVISQKPSRDICQRGTSLTIQCQVDSQVTMMFWYRQQPGQSLTLIATANQGSEATYESGFVIDKFPISRPNLTFSTLTVSNMSPEDSSIYLCSAVGGAYGYTFGSGTRLTVV.